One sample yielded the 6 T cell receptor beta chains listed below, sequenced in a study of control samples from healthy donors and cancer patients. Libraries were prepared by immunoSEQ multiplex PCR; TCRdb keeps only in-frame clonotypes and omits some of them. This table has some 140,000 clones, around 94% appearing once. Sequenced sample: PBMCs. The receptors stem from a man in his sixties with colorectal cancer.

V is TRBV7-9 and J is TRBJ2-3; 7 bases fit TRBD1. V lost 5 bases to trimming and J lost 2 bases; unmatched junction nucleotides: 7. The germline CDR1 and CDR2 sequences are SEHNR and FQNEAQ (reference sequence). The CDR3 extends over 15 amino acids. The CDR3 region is CASSHRQGLTDTQYF. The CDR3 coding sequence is TGTGCCAGCAGCCACCGACAGGGCCTCACAGATACGCAGTATTTT.

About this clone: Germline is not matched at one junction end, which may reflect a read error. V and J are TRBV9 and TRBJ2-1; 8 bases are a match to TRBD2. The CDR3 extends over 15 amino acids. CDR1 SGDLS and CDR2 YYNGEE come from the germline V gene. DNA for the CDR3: TGTGCCAGCAGTGTAGTGGCGGGGGGCTACAATGAGCAGTTCTTC. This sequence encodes CASSVVAGGYNEQFF. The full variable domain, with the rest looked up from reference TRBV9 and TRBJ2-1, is DSGVTQTPKHLITATGQRVTLRCSPRSGDLSVYWYQQSLDQGLQFLIQYYNGEERAKGNILERFSAQQFPDLHSELNLSSLELGDSALYFCASSVVAGGYNEQFFGPGTRLTVL.

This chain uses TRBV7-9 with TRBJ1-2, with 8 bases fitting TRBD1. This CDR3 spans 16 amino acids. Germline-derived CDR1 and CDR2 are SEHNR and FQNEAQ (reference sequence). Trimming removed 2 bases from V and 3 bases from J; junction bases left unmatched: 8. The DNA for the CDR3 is TGTGCCAGCAGCTTACTAGGACAGGGCTCCTACTATGGCTACACCTTC. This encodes CASSLLGQGSYYGYTF.

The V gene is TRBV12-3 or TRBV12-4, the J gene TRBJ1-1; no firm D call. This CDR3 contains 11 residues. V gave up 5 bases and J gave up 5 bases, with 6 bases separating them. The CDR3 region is CASSKGTEAFF. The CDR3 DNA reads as TGTGCCAGCAGTAAGGGAACTGAAGCTTTCTTT.

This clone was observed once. CDR3 sequence reads: CASSSEAGRKYYGYTF. Here the CDR3 DNA reads TGTGCCAGTAGTAGCGAAGCAGGGAGGAAATACTATGGCTACACCTTC. The chain recombines TRBV19 with TRBJ1-2, with D possibly being TRBD1 (5 bases). V shed 4 bases and J shed 3 bases, with 18 bases lying between them. CDR3 length: 16 residues. CDR1 is LNHDA, CDR2 SQIVND, per germline (reference sequence).

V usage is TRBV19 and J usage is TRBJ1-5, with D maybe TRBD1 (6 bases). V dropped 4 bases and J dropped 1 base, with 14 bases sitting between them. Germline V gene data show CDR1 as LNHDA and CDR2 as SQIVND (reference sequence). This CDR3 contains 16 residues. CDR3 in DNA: TGTGCCAGTAGTAACGGGGGCAGGGTAAGCAATCAGCCCCAGCATTTT. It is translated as CASSNGGRVSNQPQHF.